This TCR beta chain was sequenced during a study of OX40 agonist ivuxolimab in advanced cancers. Turning to the study itself: Under the entry rules, prior anti-PD-1, anti-PD-L1 or anti-CTLA-4 therapy was allowed, and about 38% had some.

The CDR3 is made up of 17 amino acids. V lost 2 bases and J 0 bases, leaving 14 bases between the germline ends. Germline CDR1 reads MNHEY; CDR2 reads SMNVEV (reference sequence). To note about this clone: Its antigen is not known.

Profiled with immunoSEQ multiplex PCR; TCRdb holds only in-frame clones, not every one. This sample has roughly 26,000 clones, with roughly 85% found just once. Findings and caveats of the study: CD8+ T cells showed, on average, more clonal expansion than CD4+ cells. Clonal expansion from baseline to week 6 occurred in both CD4+ and CD8+ T cells.

The chain links TRBV27 to TRBJ1-3, with D possibly matching TRBD1 (5 bases). The source material was CD4+ or CD8+ T cells sorted from blood, sampled in a trial of the OX40 agonist ivuxolimab. The source is an adult with an advanced solid tumor such as melanoma, head and neck, liver or kidney cancer. This CDR3 reads CASSLGGQGYSGNTIYF. The DNA of the CDR3 is TGTGCCAGCAGTTTAGGGGGTCAGGGATACTCTGGAAACACCATATATTTT.